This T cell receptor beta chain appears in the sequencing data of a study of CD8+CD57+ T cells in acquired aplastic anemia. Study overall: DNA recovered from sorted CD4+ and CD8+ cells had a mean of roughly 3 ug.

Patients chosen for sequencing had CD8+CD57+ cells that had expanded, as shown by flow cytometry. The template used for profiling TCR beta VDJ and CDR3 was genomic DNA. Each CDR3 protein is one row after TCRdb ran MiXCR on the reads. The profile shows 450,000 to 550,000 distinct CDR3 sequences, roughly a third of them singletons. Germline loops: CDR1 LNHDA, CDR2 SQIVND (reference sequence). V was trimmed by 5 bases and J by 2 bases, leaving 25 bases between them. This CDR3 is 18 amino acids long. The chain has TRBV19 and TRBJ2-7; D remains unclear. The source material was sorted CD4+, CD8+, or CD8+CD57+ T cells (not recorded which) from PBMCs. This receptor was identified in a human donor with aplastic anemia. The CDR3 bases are TGTGCCAGTAGTCTTCGGCCAAGTGCCCGCGGACGCCCCTACGAGCAGTACTTC. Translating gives CASSLRPSARGRPYEQYF.